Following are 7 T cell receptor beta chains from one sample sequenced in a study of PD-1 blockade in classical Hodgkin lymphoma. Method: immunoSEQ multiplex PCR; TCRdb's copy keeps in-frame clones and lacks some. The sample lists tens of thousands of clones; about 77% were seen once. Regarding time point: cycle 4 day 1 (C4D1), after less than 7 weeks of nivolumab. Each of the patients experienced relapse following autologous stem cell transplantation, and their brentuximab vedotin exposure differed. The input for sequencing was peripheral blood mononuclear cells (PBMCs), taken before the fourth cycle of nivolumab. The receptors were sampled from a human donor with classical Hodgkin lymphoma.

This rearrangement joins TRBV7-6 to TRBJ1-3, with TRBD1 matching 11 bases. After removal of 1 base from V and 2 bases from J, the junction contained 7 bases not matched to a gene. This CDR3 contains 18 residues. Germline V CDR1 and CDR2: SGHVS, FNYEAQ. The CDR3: CASSLGRTGGITGNTIYF. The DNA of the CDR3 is TGTGCCAGCAGCTTAGGGCGGACAGGGGGCATTACTGGAAACACCATATATTTT.

The CDR3 DNA is TGTGCCATCAGTGACTTCGGGGGCACGGGCGTTTCACCCCTCCACTTT. This codes for CAISDFGGTGVSPLHF. This chain uses TRBV10-3 with TRBJ1-6; tentative D call: TRBD1 (6 bases). Germline assignment: CDR1 ENHRY and CDR2 SYGVKD. V lost 3 bases, J lost 9 bases, and 18 bases lay in between. The CDR3 is made up of 16 amino acids.

This CDR3 reads CASSLLPPRHEQYF. The CDR3 DNA reads TGTGCCAGCAGCCTCCTGCCTCCTAGACACGAGCAGTACTTC. This sequence joins TRBV7-9 and TRBJ2-7; D unresolved. Trimming cost V 5 bases and J 5 bases, with 16 bases left between them. The germline V gene has CDR1 SEHNR and CDR2 FQNEAQ (reference sequence). The CDR3 totals 14 residues.

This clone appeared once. The CDR3 nucleotides are TGTGCCAGCAGCCGGCCGGGAGCAGGGGCTGGAAACACCATATATTTT. Amino acid sequence: CASSRPGAGAGNTIYF. The rearrangement uses TRBV6-6 and TRBJ1-3; the D gene is possibly TRBD1 (6 bases). Germline CDR1 is MNHNY and CDR2 is SVGAGI (reference sequence). Trimming pared 6 bases from V and 2 bases from J, leaving 17 bases between. The CDR3 totals 16 residues.

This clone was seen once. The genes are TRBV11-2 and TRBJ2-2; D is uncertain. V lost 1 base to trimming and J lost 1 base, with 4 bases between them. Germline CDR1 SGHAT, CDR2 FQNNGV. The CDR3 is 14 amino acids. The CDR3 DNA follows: TGTGCCAGCAGCTTAGCTGGGAACACCGGGGAGCTGTTTTTT. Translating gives CASSLAGNTGELFF.

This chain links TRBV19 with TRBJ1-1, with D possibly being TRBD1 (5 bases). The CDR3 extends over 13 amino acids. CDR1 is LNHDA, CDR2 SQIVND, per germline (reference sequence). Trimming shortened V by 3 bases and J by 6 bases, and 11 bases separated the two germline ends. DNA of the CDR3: TGTGCCAGTAGTATTTCTGAACAGGCTGAAGCTTTCTTT. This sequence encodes CASSISEQAEAFF.

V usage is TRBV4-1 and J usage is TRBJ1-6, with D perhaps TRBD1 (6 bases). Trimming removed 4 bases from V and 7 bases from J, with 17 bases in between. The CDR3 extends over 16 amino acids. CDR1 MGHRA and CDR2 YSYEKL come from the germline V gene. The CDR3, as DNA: TGCGCCAGCAGCCCTACACCTGGACAGAAGAATTCACCCCTCCACTTT. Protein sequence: CASSPTPGQKNSPLHF.